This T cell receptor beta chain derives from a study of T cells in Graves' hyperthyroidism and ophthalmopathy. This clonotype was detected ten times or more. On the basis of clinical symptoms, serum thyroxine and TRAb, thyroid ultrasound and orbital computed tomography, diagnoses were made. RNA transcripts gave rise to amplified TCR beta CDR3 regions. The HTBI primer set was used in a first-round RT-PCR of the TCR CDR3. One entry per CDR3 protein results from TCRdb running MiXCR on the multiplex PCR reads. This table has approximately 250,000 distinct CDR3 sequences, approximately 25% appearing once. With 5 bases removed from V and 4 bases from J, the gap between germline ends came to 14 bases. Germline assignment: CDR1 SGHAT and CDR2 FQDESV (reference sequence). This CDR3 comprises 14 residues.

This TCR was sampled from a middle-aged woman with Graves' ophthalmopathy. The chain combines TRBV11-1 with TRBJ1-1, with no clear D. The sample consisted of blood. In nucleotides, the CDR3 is TGTGCCAGCAGCCTATACAGCGACGGCACTGAAGCTTTCTTT. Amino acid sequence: CASSLYSDGTEAFF.